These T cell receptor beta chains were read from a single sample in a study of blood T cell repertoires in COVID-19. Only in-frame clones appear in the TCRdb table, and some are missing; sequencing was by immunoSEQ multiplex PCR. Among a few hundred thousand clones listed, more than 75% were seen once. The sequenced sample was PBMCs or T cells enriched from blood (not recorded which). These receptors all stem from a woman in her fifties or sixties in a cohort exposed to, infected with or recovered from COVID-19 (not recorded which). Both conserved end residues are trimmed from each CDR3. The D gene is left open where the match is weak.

CDR3 protein: ASSPAYEQY
J gene: TRBJ2-7
V gene: TRBV2
D gene: .

CDR3 protein: ATSDPDRDGYT
J gene: TRBJ1-2
V gene: TRBV24-1
D gene: TRBD1

CDR3 protein: ASSPPGQGPNTEAF
J gene: TRBJ1-1
V gene: TRBV28
D gene: TRBD1

CDR3 protein: ASSLMRQETQY
J gene: TRBJ2-5
V gene: TRBV5-6
D gene: .

CDR3 protein: ASSLEGLRNTGELF
J gene: TRBJ2-2
V gene: TRBV5-1
D gene: .

CDR3 protein: ASSPQGTGYYEQY
J gene: TRBJ2-7
V gene: TRBV18
D gene: TRBD1

CDR3 protein: ASSLIGLAGGVDEQF
J gene: TRBJ2-1
V gene: TRBV28
D gene: TRBD2

CDR3 protein: ASSLDRGWNTEAF
J gene: TRBJ1-1
V gene: TRBV5-4
D gene: .

CDR3 protein: ASSFPITGTGGVWAYEQY
J gene: TRBJ2-7
V gene: TRBV21-1
D gene: .

CDR3 protein: ASSEASGTGQETQY
J gene: TRBJ2-5
V gene: TRBV6-1
D gene: TRBD1

CDR3 protein: ASSLNVQGAQAF
J gene: TRBJ1-1
V gene: TRBV7-3
D gene: TRBD1

CDR3 protein: ASTRSRDRANYGYT
J gene: TRBJ1-2
V gene: TRBV6-6
D gene: TRBD1

CDR3 protein: ATSATGDNQPQH
J gene: TRBJ1-5
V gene: TRBV24-1
D gene: TRBD1

CDR3 protein: SVQTSGTYEQY
J gene: TRBJ2-7
V gene: TRBV29-1
D gene: TRBD2

CDR3 protein: ASSLGVRGHQPQH
J gene: TRBJ1-5
V gene: TRBV11-2
D gene: TRBD1

CDR3 protein: ASSARQGVAYEQY
J gene: TRBJ2-7
V gene: TRBV11-2
D gene: TRBD1

CDR3 protein: ASSLFRAGELF
J gene: TRBJ2-2
V gene: TRBV7-3
D gene: .

CDR3 protein: ASTNEATTEAF
J gene: TRBJ1-1
V gene: TRBV6-5
D gene: .

CDR3 protein: ASKRTGADTQY
J gene: TRBJ2-3
V gene: TRBV2
D gene: .

CDR3 protein: ASSLVQSANYGYT
J gene: TRBJ1-2
V gene: TRBV27
D gene: .

CDR3 protein: ASSFQDRSSNEQF
J gene: TRBJ2-1
V gene: TRBV28
D gene: TRBD1

CDR3 protein: ASSFPDSYNEQF
J gene: TRBJ2-1
V gene: TRBV28
D gene: .

CDR3 protein: ASSPPPGTQY
J gene: TRBJ2-3
V gene: TRBV4-1
D gene: .

CDR3 protein: ASSMDVRGTNYGYT
J gene: TRBJ1-2
V gene: TRBV19
D gene: .

CDR3 protein: ASSLAGEGTGELF
J gene: TRBJ2-2
V gene: TRBV10-2
D gene: TRBD2